The T cell receptor beta chain under discussion was sequenced for a study of shared clonotypes between healthy human individuals. Naive CD8 cells lacked CD45RO and underwent positive selection for CCR7, leaving out terminally differentiated effector memory CD45RA+ cells. Germline V gene data show CDR1 as SGHAT and CDR2 as FQNNGV. The CDR3 covers 15 residues. V gave up 5 bases and J gave up 1 base, with 15 bases separating them. TCRdb keeps only in-frame clones here, not all; method: immunoSEQ multiplex PCR. The repertoire consists of around 2,100,000 clones, with about 95% occurring once and the leading ten covering approximately 1%.

The specimen sequenced was naive CD8+ T cells sorted from blood. This chain links TRBV11-2 with TRBJ2-7; D unresolved. The receptor comes from a man between 18 and 29 years old in good health. The CDR3 spells CASSRGASASYEQYF. The DNA of the CDR3 is TGTGCCAGCAGCCGCGGCGCGAGCGCATCCTACGAGCAGTACTTC.